Included here is one T cell receptor beta chain sequence, with context. Assay used: immunoSEQ multiplex PCR; TCRdb lists only in-frame clones, some missing. The sample lists about 120,000 clones, nearly 90% seen once, with around 1.2% in the top ten. This sample stems from a study of cytomegalovirus exposure and HLA in healthy donors. Germline V gene lookup returns CDR1 WSHSY and CDR2 SAAADI. V lost 2 bases and J 0 bases, leaving 11 bases between the germline ends. The CDR3 has 16 amino acids. The clonotype originates from a woman between 18 and 29 years old in good health and CMV-seronegative. The sequenced material came from PBMCs. The chain employs TRBV10-2 and TRBJ1-3; tentative D call: TRBD1 (6 bases). The CDR3 nucleotides read TGCGCCAGCAGTGAGAGTAGGGGGTTCTCTGGAAACACCATATATTTT. This encodes CASSESRGFSGNTIYF.